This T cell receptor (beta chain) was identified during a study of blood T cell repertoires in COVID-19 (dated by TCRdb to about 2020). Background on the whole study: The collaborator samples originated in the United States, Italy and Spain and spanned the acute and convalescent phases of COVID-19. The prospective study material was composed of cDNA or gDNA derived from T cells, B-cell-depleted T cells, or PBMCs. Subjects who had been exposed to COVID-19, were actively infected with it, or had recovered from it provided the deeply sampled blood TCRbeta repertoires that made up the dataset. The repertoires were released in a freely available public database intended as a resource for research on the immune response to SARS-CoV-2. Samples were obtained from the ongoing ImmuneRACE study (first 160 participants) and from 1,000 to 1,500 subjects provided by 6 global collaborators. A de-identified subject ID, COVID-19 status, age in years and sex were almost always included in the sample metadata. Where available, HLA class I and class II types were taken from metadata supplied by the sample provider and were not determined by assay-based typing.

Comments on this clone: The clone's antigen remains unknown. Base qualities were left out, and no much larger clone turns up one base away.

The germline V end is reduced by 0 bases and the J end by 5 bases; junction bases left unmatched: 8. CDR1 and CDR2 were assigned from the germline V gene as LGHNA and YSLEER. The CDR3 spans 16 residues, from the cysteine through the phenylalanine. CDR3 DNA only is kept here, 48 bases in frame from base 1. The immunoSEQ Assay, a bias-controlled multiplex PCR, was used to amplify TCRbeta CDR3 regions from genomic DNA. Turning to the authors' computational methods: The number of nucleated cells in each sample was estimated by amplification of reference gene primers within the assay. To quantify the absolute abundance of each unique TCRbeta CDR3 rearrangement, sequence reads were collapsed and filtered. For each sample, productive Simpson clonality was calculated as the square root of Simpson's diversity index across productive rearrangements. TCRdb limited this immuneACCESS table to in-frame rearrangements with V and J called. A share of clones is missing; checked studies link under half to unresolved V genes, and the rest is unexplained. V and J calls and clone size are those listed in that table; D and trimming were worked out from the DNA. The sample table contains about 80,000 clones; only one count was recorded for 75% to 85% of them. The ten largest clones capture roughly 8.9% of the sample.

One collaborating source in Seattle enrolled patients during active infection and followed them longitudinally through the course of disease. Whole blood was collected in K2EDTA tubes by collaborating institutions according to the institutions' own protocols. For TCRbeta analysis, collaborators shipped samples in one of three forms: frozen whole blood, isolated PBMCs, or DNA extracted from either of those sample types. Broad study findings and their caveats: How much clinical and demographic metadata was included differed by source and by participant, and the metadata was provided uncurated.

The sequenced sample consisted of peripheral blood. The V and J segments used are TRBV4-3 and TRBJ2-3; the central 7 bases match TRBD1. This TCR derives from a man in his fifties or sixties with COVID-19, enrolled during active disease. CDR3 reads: CASSQDLQAGGDTQYF. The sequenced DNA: TGCGCCAGCAGCCAAGATCTTCAGGCAGGGGGAGATACGCAGTATTTT.